This T cell receptor beta chain was recovered during a study of blood T cell repertoires in COVID-19. Study overall: Specimens from acute and convalescent COVID-19 originated in the United States, Italy and Spain.

Here immunoSEQ multiplex PCR was the method, and the copy in TCRdb shows in-frame clones only, minus some. This sample yields 68,000 or so clones, of which approximately 92% are seen a single time; approximately 2.9% belongs to the top ten. The material sequenced was peripheral blood. This clonotype was obtained from a man aged 50 to 59 with acute or convalescent COVID-19.

As DNA, the CDR3 is TGTGCCAGCTCACCGGGACAGGACCAAGAGACCCAGTACTTC. Encoded protein: CASSPGQDQETQYF. The rearrangement joins TRBV18 to TRBJ2-5, with TRBD1 identical over 8 bases. Germline trimming cut 3 bases from V and 0 bases from J; bases unmatched to any gene: 0. Germline V gives CDR1 KGHSH, CDR2 LQKENI. This CDR3 contains 14 residues.